The T cell receptor (beta chain) under discussion was sequenced for a study of T cell repertoires in cytomegalovirus infection. Looking at the study overall: Both a matching HLA type and CMV infection were indicated by public TCR beta signatures. General observations from the study: Identification of carriers of CMV plus the relevant HLA was performed using cumulative public TCR beta family frequency. HLA-C-restricted CMV-specific TCR beta clonotypes were dominant in the ex vivo response.

From the reads, TCRdb called clonotypes with MiXCR, one entry per CDR3 protein. The sample has 90,000 to 130,000 distinct CDR3 sequences; around 9.1% are singletons. This clonotype was found many times. Its matching antigen is unknown. In germline, CDR1 is MNHEY, CDR2 SVGEGT. Unmatched junction bases numbered 15, after V lost 4 bases and J lost 8 bases. CDR3 length: 19 residues. The sequencing input was PBMCs, sequenced either directly or after in vitro stimulation (not recorded which). V usage is TRBV6-2 or TRBV6-3 and J usage is TRBJ2-1; 15 bases align to TRBD2. This clonotype was obtained from a human donor in good health (CMV status not recorded). Some clones in this sample may be carry-over from other donors' samples. This CDR3 is CASSSRTSGRAKHIYEQFF. CDR3 nucleotides: TGTGCCAGCAGTTCCAGGACTAGCGGGAGGGCCAAGCATATCTATGAGCAGTTCTTC.